The rows below give T cell receptor beta chains drawn from one sample of a study of CD8 T cells in ankylosing spondylitis. TCRdb used MiXCR to reprocess the 5' RACE reads, holding one entry per CDR3 protein. The sample carries 500,000 to 550,000 distinct CDR3 sequences, 9.5% to 15% recorded once. The sequenced sample was blood, either unsorted or a sorted T cell fraction (not recorded which). The receptors derive from a male donor with ankylosing spondylitis. The CDR3 runs from the conserved cysteine through the conserved F or W.

TRBV10-3	TRBJ2-3	CAISEVGSNTQYF
TRBV20-1	TRBJ1-6	CSAVRTGNNSPLHF
TRBV10-3	TRBJ2-7	CAISESQASASYEQYF
TRBV2	TRBJ2-5	CASNPQETQYF
TRBV12-3/TRBV12-4	TRBJ2-3	CASSSETGDTQYF
TRBV20-1	TRBJ2-1	CSARDSSRLHNEQFF
TRBV12-3/TRBV12-4	TRBJ2-3	CASRLAGGTDTQYF
TRBV20-1	TRBJ2-1	CSAVFRDLSYNEQFF
TRBV20-1	TRBJ2-5	CSARAGGPEETQYF
TRBV21-1	TRBJ2-2	CASSKVGGGTGELFF
TRBV7-8	TRBJ2-6	CASSIRDYNSGANVLTF
TRBV10-3	TRBJ1-1	CAISESQGSDTEAFF
TRBV9	TRBJ2-1	CASSVASGIGDEQFF
TRBV12-5	TRBJ2-5	CASGPRGGGDQETQYF
TRBV18	TRBJ1-1	CASSPMGDSDTEAFF
TRBV2	TRBJ1-1	CASGGQNTEAFF
TRBV11-3	TRBJ2-1	CASSEGRDEQFF
TRBV7-2	TRBJ2-2	CASSSSGMGTGELFF
TRBV10-3	TRBJ1-1	CAISSDSGYVTEAFF
TRBV7-9	TRBJ1-1	CASSLWSGQAEAFF
TRBV12-3/TRBV12-4	TRBJ1-4	CASSYDRPGNEKLFF
TRBV12-3/TRBV12-4	TRBJ2-2	CASTREVYTGELFF
TRBV7-9	TRBJ1-2	CASSQNGDRAHGYTF
TRBV11-2	TRBJ2-3	CASRLSWVSTDTQYF
TRBV11-2	TRBJ2-3	CASSPGPPSTQYF
TRBV5-1	TRBJ2-7	CASSWSDGFYEQYF
TRBV30	TRBJ1-1	CAWSVLRRASEAFF
TRBV7-9	TRBJ1-3	CASSLLGSGNTIYF
TRBV7-9	TRBJ1-1	CASIGQTNTEAFF
TRBV7-8	TRBJ1-2	CASSLRTGDGYTF
TRBV20-1	TRBJ2-5	CSASDRSETQYF
TRBV7-8	TRBJ2-3	CASSPLANTDTQYF
TRBV20-1	TRBJ2-4	CSALAVAAKNIQYF
TRBV20-1	TRBJ1-3	CSATDSYGNTIYF
TRBV6-6	TRBJ2-3	CASSYSPDTQYF
TRBV21-1	TRBJ1-1	CASSKLNRGNGTEAFF
TRBV20-1	TRBJ2-5	CSARQGKETQYF